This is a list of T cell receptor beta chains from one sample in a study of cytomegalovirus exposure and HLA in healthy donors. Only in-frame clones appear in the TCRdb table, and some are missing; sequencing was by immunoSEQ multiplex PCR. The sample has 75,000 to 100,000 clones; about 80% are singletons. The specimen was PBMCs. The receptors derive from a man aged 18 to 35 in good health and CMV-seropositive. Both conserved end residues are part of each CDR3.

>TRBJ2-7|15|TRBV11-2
CASSLTTLISYEQYF
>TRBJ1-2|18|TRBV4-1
CASSQDAGTGGPRAGYTF
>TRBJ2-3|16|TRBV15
CATSTGTGGATDTQYF
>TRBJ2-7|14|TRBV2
CASSAQGNYYEQYF
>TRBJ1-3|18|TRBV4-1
CASSLLLLSGSSGNTIYF
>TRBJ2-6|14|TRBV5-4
CASSFATGEIVLTF
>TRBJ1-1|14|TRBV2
CASSVLWGETEAFF
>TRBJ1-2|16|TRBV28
CASSPPLTDRNYGYTF
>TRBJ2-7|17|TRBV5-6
CASSSLGVQGAVYEQYF
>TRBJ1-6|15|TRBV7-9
CASSLSGQAHSPLHF
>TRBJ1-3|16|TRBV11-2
CASSLALGAFRDTIYF
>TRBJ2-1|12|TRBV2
CASRGGPNEQFF
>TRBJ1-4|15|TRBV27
CASSLTGTGDEKLFF